This T cell receptor (beta chain) was sequenced in a study of shared clonotypes between healthy human individuals. Background on the study: Per-donor plates numbered three CD4 naive, three CD4 memory, two CD8 naive and one CD8 memory. Broader study findings: Only blood samples were collected, and tissue repertoires likely differ. Some naive CD4 clonotypes, around 4.7%, turned up in common across several donors.

The repertoire was sequenced with immunoSEQ multiplex PCR; TCRdb's copy has only in-frame clones and lacks some. The sample lists about 1.5 million clones; 95% to 99% were seen once. As regards this clone: Its cognate antigen is unknown.

CD4+ cells were split into CD45RA+ naive and CD45RA-negative memory subsets. Germline CDR1 LNHDA, CDR2 SQIVND (reference sequence). CDR3 length: 15 amino acids. The germline V and J ends were trimmed by 7 bases and 0 bases, with 13 bases remaining between them. The chain joins TRBV19 to TRBJ1-5; D is undetermined. The sequence came from a young man in good health. The sequencing sample was made of naive CD4+ T cells sorted from blood. As to subset: CD45RA+ positively selected. The CDR3 DNA reads as TGTGCCAGTACTAAAGAAGGGTATAGCAATCAGCCCCAGCATTTT. Protein sequence: CASTKEGYSNQPQHF.